Below are 17 T cell receptor beta chains sequenced from a single sample in a study of cytotoxic CD8 clonotypes in ibrutinib-treated CLL. Clones were sequenced by immunoSEQ multiplex PCR, and TCRdb holds only the in-frame ones, with some missing. The sample carries about 180,000 clones, under 85% recorded once. The specimen comprised PBMCs, sampled after 24 months of ibrutinib treatment. Receptor source: a human donor with chronic lymphocytic leukemia.

The chain has TRBV9 and TRBJ2-1; D is ambiguous. V lost 0 bases to trimming and J lost 4 bases, with 5 bases between them. CDR3 size: 13 residues. The germline CDR1 and CDR2 sequences are SGDLS and YYNGEE. DNA of the CDR3: TGTGCCAGCAGCGTAGTTCCATACAATGAGCAGTTCTTC. Its translation: CASSVVPYNEQFF.

This chain links TRBV19 with TRBJ2-6, with D perhaps TRBD1 (5 bases). This CDR3 has 16 amino acids. The V gene's germline CDR1 is LNHDA and CDR2 SQIVND (reference sequence). V was pared by 1 base and J by 2 bases, with 9 bases between. CDR3 loop: CASSIGEGAGANVLTF. DNA of the CDR3: TGTGCCAGTAGTATAGGAGAAGGGGCTGGGGCCAACGTCCTGACTTTC.

The chain couples TRBV27 to TRBJ1-2, with a weak D call TRBD1 (6 bases). This CDR3 is 13 amino acids long. Between the trimmed V and J ends, which lost 7 bases and 4 bases, there was a span of 13 bases. The germline gives CDR1 MNHEY, CDR2 SMNVEV (reference sequence). The CDR3 region has the DNA TGTGCCAGCACCCAAACAGGGTCCTATGGCTACACCTTC. Translation gives CASTQTGSYGYTF.

This clone showed up just once. The chain employs TRBV5-6 and TRBJ2-6, with D perhaps TRBD1 (5 bases). Germline CDR1 is SGHDT and CDR2 is YYEEEE. V was cut by 2 bases and J by 0 bases, with 15 bases left in between. This CDR3 is built from 18 residues. CDR3 loop: CASSLSARVRSGANVLTF. CDR3 bases: TGTGCCAGCAGCTTATCGGCCAGGGTCCGCTCTGGGGCCAACGTCCTGACTTTC.

This chain connects TRBV6-6 to TRBJ1-5; D is unclear. The germline gives CDR1 MNHNY, CDR2 SVGAGI (reference sequence). V lost 4 bases to trimming and J lost 2 bases, with 9 bases between them. The CDR3 runs 14 residues. The CDR3 is CASSSLSGNQPQHF. CDR3 DNA sequence: TGTGCCAGCAGTTCTCTAAGCGGCAATCAGCCCCAGCATTTT.

This clone appeared once. V gene TRBV6-1 combines with J gene TRBJ2-5, with D possibly TRBD1 on 6 matching bases. Trimming removed 8 bases from V and 5 bases from J, with 18 bases in between. CDR3 length: 14 residues. Germline V CDR1 and CDR2: MNHNS, SASEGT. The CDR3: CASGFPGVLETQYF. The CDR3 nucleotides are TGTGCCAGCGGATTCCCAGGGGTTTTGGAGACCCAGTACTTC.

CDR3 loop: CASRRTGGLYQPQHF. CDR3 coding DNA: TGTGCCAGCAGACGGACAGGGGGTCTATATCAGCCCCAGCATTTT. This rearrangement joins TRBV6-5 to TRBJ1-5; 10 bases map to TRBD1. The V and J ends lost 6 bases and 5 bases, in that order; junction bases with no gene match: 7. There are 15 residues in the CDR3. Germline lookup yields CDR1 MNHEY and CDR2 SVGAGI.

This sequence joins TRBV11-2 and TRBJ2-7, with unresolved D. V was shortened by 5 bases and J by 0 bases, with 11 bases between the two germline ends. This CDR3 is 14 amino acids long. Looked up from germline, CDR1 is SGHAT and CDR2 is FQNNGV. The CDR3 sequence: CASSPELVSYEQYF. The CDR3 nucleotides are TGTGCCAGCAGCCCCGAATTGGTCTCCTACGAGCAGTACTTC.

The J gene is TRBJ2-3, the V gene TRBV5-4; no definite D call. This CDR3 has 15 residues. From germline, CDR1 is SGHNT and CDR2 YYREEE (reference sequence). The ends were cut back, 0 bases at V and 6 bases at J, with 14 bases in the middle. The CDR3 DNA follows: TGTGCCAGCAGCTTGGAGCCAGGAGAAAAGGATACGCAGTATTTT. It encodes CASSLEPGEKDTQYF.

The chain employs TRBV7-3 and TRBJ2-3; D may correspond to TRBD1 or TRBD2 (5 bases each). V lost 1 base to trimming and J lost 5 bases, with 31 bases between them. CDR1 is SGHTA and CDR2 is FQGTGA in the germline V gene. The CDR3 consists of 21 residues. The CDR3 reads CASSLIPGPPGTGFGGDTQYF. Written as DNA, the CDR3 is TGTGCCAGCAGCTTAATCCCGGGTCCCCCCGGGACGGGCTTTGGGGGAGATACGCAGTATTTT. The full variable domain, its missing parts supplied by reference TRBV7-3 and TRBJ2-3, is GAGVSQTPSNKVTEKGKYVELRCDPISGHTALYWYRQSLGQGPEFLIYFQGTGAADDSGLPNDRFFAVRPEGSVSTLKIQRTERGDSAVYLCASSLIPGPPGTGFGGDTQYFGPGTRLTVL.

The genes are TRBV28 and TRBJ1-2, with D possibly TRBD1 on 6 matching bases. Germline CDR1 is MDHEN and CDR2 is SYDVKM. Trimming cost V 2 bases and J 3 bases, with 7 bases left between them. This CDR3 contains 13 residues. CDR3 in amino acids: CASSLKGDYGYTF. The CDR3 nucleotides read TGTGCCAGCAGTTTAAAGGGGGACTATGGCTACACCTTC.

This clone was picked up a small number of times. The chain uses TRBV19 and TRBJ2-1, with no clear D. This CDR3 region has 13 residues. Trimming left V 8 bases short and J 7 bases short, with 15 bases between. CDR1 and CDR2 (germline): LNHDA, SQIVND (reference sequence). The CDR3 nucleotides are TGTGCCAGTCGTCTCTCAAGAGTTAATGAGCAGTTCTTC. Translation: CASRLSRVNEQFF.

V and J are TRBV11-2 and TRBJ2-2, with 7 positions matching TRBD1. The CDR3 sequence is 14 residues long. CDR1 and CDR2 (germline): SGHAT, FQNNGV. With 5 bases clipped from V and 6 bases from J, the junction kept 6 bases outside the gene matches. The CDR3, as DNA: TGTGCCAGCAGCCTGGGGCAGGGGGCCGGGGAGCTGTTTTTT. It codes for CASSLGQGAGELFF.

V and J are TRBV12-1 and TRBJ1-5. TRBV12-1 represents a pseudogene. The CDR3 is 14 amino acids. CDR3: CASSFAVGVEPQHF. The CDR3 DNA is TGTGCCAGCAGCTTTGCTGTGGGTGTTGAGCCCCAGCATTTT.

CDR3 in amino acids: CASSYDRYTEAFF. Here the CDR3 DNA reads TGTGCCAGCAGCTACGACAGGTACACTGAAGCTTTCTTT. The chain couples TRBV7-3 to TRBJ1-1; perhaps TRBD1 as D (6 bases). Germline V gene sequence: CDR1 SGHTA, CDR2 FQGTGA. V was cut by 4 bases and J by 3 bases, with 9 bases left in between. The CDR3 loop spans 13 amino acids.

CDR3 loop: CATSKVEGETQYF. CDR3 coding DNA: TGTGCCACTAGTAAAGTTGAGGGAGAGACCCAGTACTTC. The chain uses TRBV25-1 and TRBJ2-5; a possible D gene is TRBD2 (5 bases). V lost 10 bases and J lost 4, with 16 bases in between. Per germline, CDR1 MGHDK and CDR2 SYGVNS. The CDR3 covers 13 residues.

The chain is built from TRBV6-5 and TRBJ1-2; tentatively, D is TRBD1 (6 bases). CDR3 length equals 15 residues. CDR1 and CDR2 from the germline V gene are MNHEY and SVGAGI. Deletions cut 0 bases from V and 6 bases from J, with 14 bases between. The CDR3 loop is CASSYSSRTVHGYTF. The CDR3 coding sequence is TGTGCCAGCAGTTACTCGAGTCGGACAGTCCATGGCTACACCTTC.